This is a list of T cell receptor beta chains from one sample in a study of blood T cell repertoires in COVID-19. Only in-frame clones appear in the TCRdb table, and some are missing; sequencing was by immunoSEQ multiplex PCR. The sample lists just over 300,000 clones; over 75% were seen once. Sequenced: PBMCs or T cells enriched from blood (not recorded which). These receptors came from a man aged 30-40 years who had recovered from COVID-19. CDR3s include the opening cysteine and the closing phenylalanine or tryptophan. A D gene is named only where the DNA matches it firmly. Not all rows give a size; the values are once, few, many and, for expanded clones, a class.

>NA|TRBJ2-1|NA|TRBV7-6
TGTGCCAGCGAAGGATCCCCAAAAACAGGGCCTATACCCTACAATGAGCAGTTCTTC
CASEGSPKTGPIPYNEQFF
>TRBD1|TRBJ1-2|few|TRBV4-2
TGTGCCAGCAGCCAAGAGACAGGGGGTGGCTACACCTTC
CASSQETGGGYTF
>NA|TRBJ1-2|NA|TRBV5-4
TGTGCCAGCAGCTTGGGTCAGGGATTGGGGTACTATGGCTACACCTTC
CASSLGQGLGYYGYTF
>NA|TRBJ1-2|NA|TRBV30
TGTGCCTGGAGTCCCGACAGGAACTATGGCTACACCTTC
CAWSPDRNYGYTF
>TRBD2|TRBJ2-1|NA|TRBV10-3
TGTGCCATCAGTGCTTTAGCGGGGGGCATCAATGAGCAGTTCTTC
CAISALAGGINEQFF
>TRBD1|TRBJ2-1|NA|TRBV6-5
TGTGCCAGCAGTTACTTGATAAAGGGACAGCGGAATGAGCAGTTCTTC
CASSYLIKGQRNEQFF
>TRBD1|TRBJ2-3|NA|TRBV5-6
TGTGCCAGCAGCGGGGACAGGGGTGGCGGCACAGATACGCAGTATTTT
CASSGDRGGGTDTQYF
>NA|TRBJ1-6|NA|TRBV5-6
TGTGCCAGCAGCTTGGAGGGGATAAACTCACCCCTCCACTTT
CASSLEGINSPLHF
>NA|TRBJ1-1|NA|TRBV19
TGTGCCAGTAGTATCCGCCCCCACGGCGGGGACACTGAAGCTTTCTTT
CASSIRPHGGDTEAFF
>NA|TRBJ1-2|NA|TRBV9
TGTGCCAGCAGCGTAGTCGGGGCTAACTATGGCTACACCTTC
CASSVVGANYGYTF